The subject of this entry is one T cell receptor (beta chain). Its antigen is undetermined. This sample was included in a study of cytomegalovirus exposure and HLA in healthy donors. Vbeta (60) and Jbeta (13) primers were used in the PCR. Profiled with immunoSEQ multiplex PCR; TCRdb holds only in-frame clones, not every one. The data show about 160,000 clones, around 83% seen once. From germline, CDR1 is LNHDA and CDR2 SQIVND (reference sequence). The length of the CDR3 is 14 residues. V was pared by 5 bases and J by 5 bases, with 13 bases between. Whole-study results and caveats: With further analysis later on, most CMV-associated TCR beta chains appeared HLA-restricted.

This clonotype was sampled from a man aged 18 to 30 in good health and CMV-seropositive. V is TRBV19 and J is TRBJ1-5, with D maybe TRBD1 (6 bases). The sample taken for sequencing was PBMCs. The CDR3 is CASSGGHNYQPQHF. The CDR3 DNA sequence: TGTGCCAGTAGTGGGGGACATAATTATCAGCCCCAGCATTTT.